The text below deals with one TCR beta chain. What it binds is unknown. Per the original data handling: Building a distant-metastasis classifier for papillary thyroid cancer drew on CDR3 differences across clinicopathological groups. MiXCR reprocessed the PCR reads for TCRdb. None of the V and J calls come from the authors' own analysis; TCRdb made them. The top ten clones hold 3.6% of a sample with fewer than 100,000 clones, 14% to 15% of them seen once. The data were obtained in a study of metastatic and nonmetastatic thyroid tumors. Study-wide background: Repertoires of blood and of tissue (tumor or nodule) from malignant and benign thyroid patients were compared. Findings of the study overall: Across blood and tumor, TCR beta diversity in malignant thyroid tumors was reportedly significantly higher than in benign nodules.

Patients were all untreated before their thyroid surgery. This CDR3 has 11 residues. Trimming left V 3 bases short and J 5 bases short, with 4 bases between. CDR1 and CDR2 (germline): LNHDA, SQIVND (reference sequence). The chain employs TRBV19 and TRBJ1-1; no definite D call. Sequenced: blood. This TCR derives from a female donor with papillary thyroid cancer or a benign thyroid nodule (not recorded which). Some clones in this sample may be carry-over from other donors' samples. CDR3 residues: CASSIDTEAFF. CDR3 coding DNA: TGTGCCAGTAGTATTGATACTGAAGCTTTCTTT.